This T cell receptor (beta chain) was identified in a study of blood T cell repertoires in COVID-19. Study background: Researchers got acute and convalescent COVID-19 samples from the United States, Italy and Spain. T cells, B-cell-depleted T cells, or PBMCs provided the cDNA or gDNA that served as material.

CDR1 is MNHEY and CDR2 is SMNVEV in the germline V gene (reference sequence). Trimming at V came to 4 bases and at J to 3 bases, leaving 8 bases not matched to a gene. The length of the CDR3 is 16 residues. During active infection, Seattle patients enrolled and were then monitored through disease. This clone has only a few counts. Per the authors' pipeline: Amplification with reference gene primers provided the estimates of nucleated cell counts. Only in-frame clones appear in the TCRdb table, and some are missing; sequencing was by immunoSEQ multiplex PCR. Clone size and the V and J calls come from that table; the DNA yielded D and trimming. The profile shows about 240,000 clones, approximately 86% of them singletons.

The chain carries TRBV27 and TRBJ1-3, with TRBD1 identical over 8 bases. The specimen sequenced was peripheral blood. The receptor comes from a woman aged 45-59 years with COVID-19, enrolled during active disease. In nucleotides, the CDR3 is TGTGCCAGCAGTTCCCTTATGACAGGGGATGGAAACACCATATATTTT. Protein sequence: CASSSLMTGDGNTIYF.